This is a list of T cell receptor beta chains from one sample in a study of blood T cells in healthy people across ages. One entry per CDR3 protein, called by TCRdb with MiXCR from the 5' RACE reads. Of around 320,000 distinct CDR3 sequences listed, roughly 29% are singletons. Sequenced: blood. The origin of the receptors is a woman aged 70-85 years in good health. Each CDR3 is given with its conserved first and last residue. The order of the fields is V gene, J gene, clone size, CDR3 protein. Size is stated for part of the rows, as once, few or many counts, or as a class when the clone is expanded.

V: TRBV5-1; J: -; size: few; CDR3: CASIKDYEQFF
V: TRBV28; J: TRBJ2-2; size: -; CDR3: CASSPNPHPQGTGELFF
V: TRBV29-1; J: TRBJ1-2; size: -; CDR3: CSVPGPYGYTF
V: TRBV13; J: TRBJ1-1; size: -; CDR3: CASSPRTARQAFF
V: TRBV20-1; J: TRBJ1-1; size: -; CDR3: CSGRLNTEAFF
V: TRBV20-1; J: -; size: few; CDR3: CSVAGGYNEQFF
V: TRBV7-2; J: TRBJ1-6; size: few; CDR3: CASSLSQGVSPLHF
V: TRBV28; J: TRBJ2-1; size: -; CDR3: CASSLWGREESEQFF
V: TRBV4-2; J: TRBJ2-5; size: few; CDR3: CASSQDGSKGGETQYF
V: TRBV20-1; J: TRBJ1-5; size: many; CDR3: CSAGWGGGQPQHF
V: TRBV5-1; J: TRBJ2-1; size: -; CDR3: CASSSGLAGGTYNEQFF
V: TRBV7-8; J: TRBJ1-5; size: -; CDR3: CASSLSDTNNQPQHF
V: TRBV10-3; J: TRBJ1-2; size: -; CDR3: CAISESIRDYGYTF
V: TRBV3-1; J: TRBJ1-3; size: -; CDR3: CASRHSVHSGNTIYF
V: TRBV28; J: TRBJ2-5; size: -; CDR3: CATKETGQGKETQYF
V: TRBV21-1; J: -; size: few; CDR3: CGVLGPRNEQFF
V: TRBV20-1; J: -; size: -; CDR3: CSVLADYEQYF
V: TRBV7-9; J: TRBJ2-5; size: few; CDR3: CASSLGVIAGAETQYF
V: TRBV28; J: TRBJ1-1; size: few; CDR3: CASSLSGLNTEAFF
V: TRBV20-1; J: -; size: -; CDR3: CSARQGLREQYF
V: TRBV4-3; J: TRBJ2-7; size: -; CDR3: CASSQGRASGSGKYEQYF
V: TRBV3-1; J: TRBJ2-5; size: -; CDR3: CASSQEGQGRWGTQYF
V: TRBV7-2; J: TRBJ2-7; size: few; CDR3: CASSPDRGESYEQYF
V: TRBV19; J: TRBJ1-2; size: -; CDR3: CAVSTAGYGYTF
V: TRBV28; J: TRBJ2-5; size: few; CDR3: CASSLQGTQYF
V: TRBV6-5; J: TRBJ1-1; size: -; CDR3: CASSYGTGSTEAFF
V: TRBV5-1; J: TRBJ2-1; size: -; CDR3: CASSEGTSVYNEQFF
V: TRBV7-2; J: TRBJ2-6; size: many; CDR3: CASSLGGANVLTF
V: TRBV2; J: TRBJ2-1; size: few; CDR3: CASRSPGGSYNEQFF
V: TRBV20-1; J: TRBJ2-5; size: -; CDR3: CSARREETQYF
V: TRBV14; J: TRBJ1-4; size: -; CDR3: CASSQRRNEKLFF
V: TRBV2; J: TRBJ2-5; size: few; CDR3: CASRSPPDETQYF